Below, 28 T cell receptor beta chains from the same sample are listed, as sequenced in a study of blood T cell repertoires in COVID-19. Sequenced by immunoSEQ multiplex PCR; TCRdb stores in-frame clones only, minus some. Seen here are 200,000 to 250,000 clones, around 84% observed once, and the top ten hold 5.5% to 7.5%. What was sequenced was PBMCs or T cells enriched from blood (not recorded which). All receptors come from a woman in her 40s who had recovered from COVID-19.

This clone was seen ten or more times. Other DNA sequences within the sample encode an identical CDR3. J is TRBJ1-5 and V is TRBV7-9, with no clear D. Germline V gene lookup returns CDR1 SEHNR and CDR2 FQNEAQ (reference sequence). This CDR3 region has 13 residues. The V end was cut by 2 bases, the J end by 2 bases, with 4 bases between. The CDR3 DNA sequence: TGTGCCAGCAGCTTACAGGGCAATCAGCCCCAGCATTTT. It specifies CASSLQGNQPQHF.

The J gene is TRBJ2-7, the V gene TRBV27; 8 bases match TRBD1. Germline-derived CDR1 and CDR2 are MNHEY and SMNVEV (reference sequence). The CDR3 has 14 residues. J lost 6 bases, V lost 6 bases, and 10 bases had no gene match. CDR3 in DNA: TGTGCCAGCAGAGTGACAGGGGTCGGGGGCGAGCAGTACGTC. It is translated as CASRVTGVGGEQYV.

The CDR3 loop reads CASSPGQYLTDTQYF. The CDR3 bases are TGTGCCAGCAGCCCGGGACAGTACCTCACAGATACGCAGTATTTT. The rearrangement links TRBV28 to TRBJ2-3; TRBD1 aligns across 7 bases. The CDR3 contains 15 residues. With 6 bases clipped from V and 2 bases from J, the junction kept 8 bases outside the gene matches. CDR1 and CDR2 from the germline V gene are MDHEN and SYDVKM.

The chain is built from TRBV3-1 (or the pseudogene TRBV3-2) and TRBJ1-1, with a tentative D call TRBD1 (6 bases). Trimming shortened V by 1 base and J by 4 bases, and 31 bases separated the two germline ends. The germline CDR1 and CDR2 sequences are LGHDT and YNNKEL (reference sequence). The CDR3 spans 21 residues. Here the CDR3 reads CASSQVRIRQETRRRGTEAFF. CDR3 in DNA: TGTGCCAGCAGCCAAGTCCGGATTCGACAGGAGACGAGAAGACGGGGCACTGAAGCTTTCTTT.

In its sample, this clone was seen once. The genes are TRBV4-2 and TRBJ2-5, with 11 nucleotides matching TRBD2. In germline, CDR1 is LGHNA, CDR2 YNFKEQ. Trimming cost V 5 bases and J 4 bases; bases outside gene matches: 9. The CDR3 is 16 amino acids. The CDR3 protein is CASSTQLAGAGETQYF. In DNA form, the CDR3 reads TGTGCCAGCAGCACGCAACTAGCGGGGGCGGGAGAGACCCAGTACTTC.

The CDR3 here is CASSAGLAGGGETQYF. The CDR3 DNA is TGTGCCAGCAGCGCGGGACTAGCGGGAGGGGGGGAGACCCAGTACTTC. The chain is built from TRBV9 and TRBJ2-5; 16 bases fit TRBD2. Germline loops: CDR1 SGDLS, CDR2 YYNGEE. The CDR3 contains 16 residues. Trimming at V came to 3 bases and at J to 5 bases, leaving 4 bases not matched to a gene.

V is TRBV15 and J is TRBJ1-5; D remains unclear. V lost 0 bases, J lost 5 bases, and 8 bases lay in between. Germline CDR1 and CDR2: LNHNV and YYDKDF (reference sequence). The CDR3 covers 14 residues. The CDR3 is CATSRDAADQPQHF. CDR3 sequence (DNA): TGTGCCACCAGCAGAGATGCCGCAGATCAGCCCCAGCATTTT.

The V gene is TRBV28, the J gene TRBJ2-5; D possibly corresponds to TRBD1 (6 bases). V dropped 7 bases and J dropped 5 bases, with 8 bases sitting between them. CDR3 size: 11 residues. CDR1 and CDR2 from the germline V gene are MDHEN and SYDVKM. The CDR3 reads CASNTGETQYF. The CDR3 coding sequence is TGTGCCAGCAATACAGGGGAGACCCAGTACTTC.

This sequence joins TRBV7-2 and TRBJ2-2; 11 bases line up with TRBD2. CDR1 is SGHTA, CDR2 FQGNSA, per germline. The CDR3 has 17 amino acids. Trimming took 6 bases from V and 1 from J; bases not matched to a gene: 7. The CDR3 is CASSTGTSGGNTGELFF. The CDR3 nucleotides are TGTGCCAGCAGTACCGGGACTAGCGGAGGGAACACCGGGGAGCTGTTTTTT.

V and J are TRBV3-1 (or the pseudogene TRBV3-2) and TRBJ1-2; D unresolved. V was shortened by 4 bases and J by 0 bases, with 9 bases between the two germline ends. The germline CDR1 and CDR2 sequences are LGHDT and YNNKEL (reference sequence). This CDR3 comprises 14 residues. For the CDR3, the DNA is TGTGCCAGCAGCCGAGGAGGTTCTAACTATGGCTACACCTTC. Amino acids: CASSRGGSNYGYTF.

This rearrangement joins TRBV7-9 to TRBJ1-4; 8 nucleotides align to TRBD1. V was clipped by 6 bases and J by 8 bases; unmatched bases: 14. The germline V gene encodes CDR1 SEHNR and CDR2 FQNEAQ (reference sequence). This CDR3 comprises 16 residues. The CDR3 DNA reads TGTGCCAGCAGTCGTTCGCCCGGACAGGGAGGCGAAAAACTGTTTTTT. It codes for CASSRSPGQGGEKLFF.

For the CDR3, the DNA is TGTGCCAGCAGCTTGGAGGGACAGGGGAGGGAACAGTACGTC. Residues: CASSLEGQGREQYV. The J gene is TRBJ2-7, the V gene TRBV5-4; 10 bases align to TRBD1. Germline trimming cut 0 bases from V and 10 bases from J; bases unmatched to any gene: 7. Germline V gene data show CDR1 as SGHNT and CDR2 as YYREEE (reference sequence). This CDR3 has 14 amino acids.

The chain employs TRBV28 and TRBJ2-5; TRBD1 matches 8 bases. Per the germline V gene, CDR1 is MDHEN and CDR2 is SYDVKM. The CDR3 is made up of 15 amino acids. With 3 bases clipped from V and 0 bases from J, the junction kept 3 bases outside the gene matches. The CDR3 here is CASSLGDRYQETQYF. In nucleotides, the CDR3 is TGTGCCAGCAGTTTGGGGGACAGGTACCAAGAGACCCAGTACTTC. The complete variable domain, with remaining parts taken from reference TRBV28 and TRBJ2-5, reads DVKVTQSSRYLVKRTGEKVFLECVQDMDHENMFWYRQDPGLGLRLIYFSYDVKMKEKGDIPEGYSVSREKKERFSLILESASTNQTSMYLCASSLGDRYQETQYFGPGTRLLVL.

There are a few counts of this clone. The chain links TRBV27 to TRBJ2-2, with 11 bases identical to TRBD1. The germline V gene has CDR1 MNHEY and CDR2 SMNVEV (reference sequence). V lost 6 bases, J lost 4 bases, and 4 bases stayed unmatched. The CDR3 is 15 amino acids. The chain's CDR3 is CASSSGTGGTGELFF. The DNA of the CDR3 is TGTGCCAGCAGCTCCGGGACAGGGGGCACCGGGGAGCTGTTTTTT.

The V and J genes are TRBV11-2 and TRBJ2-1, with 8 bases fitting TRBD1. The CDR3 runs 15 residues. J was trimmed by 7 bases and V by 3 bases; bases with no gene match: 8. In germline, CDR1 is SGHAT, CDR2 FQNNGV. The CDR3 DNA follows: TGTGCCAGCAGCTTTGGACAGGGAGTCGAGAATGAGCAGTTCTTC. It is translated as CASSFGQGVENEQFF.

The V call is TRBV10-1, the J call TRBJ1-6; D remains unclear. CDR1 WNHNN and CDR2 SYGVQD come from the germline V gene (reference sequence). The CDR3 contains 14 residues. Trimming pared 3 bases from V and 4 bases from J, leaving 7 bases between. This CDR3 is CASSESVYNSPLHF. The CDR3 DNA follows: TGCGCCAGCAGTGAATCGGTGTATAATTCACCCCTCCACTTT.

The CDR3, as DNA: TGTGCCAGCAGCCGCCTACCCCAGGCCCGACCGCAGTTCTTC. Translating gives CASSRLPQARPQFF. The chain couples TRBV11-3 to TRBJ2-1; D ambiguous. Deletions cut 5 bases from V and 12 bases from J, with 20 bases between. The V gene's germline CDR1 is SGHNT and CDR2 YENEEA. This CDR3 has 14 amino acids.

This rearrangement joins TRBV6-2 or TRBV6-3 to TRBJ2-1; 10 bases match TRBD2. This CDR3 comprises 14 residues. V dropped 5 bases and J dropped 4; count of bases not matched to a gene: 2. Germline V gene sequence: CDR1 MNHEY, CDR2 SVGEGT. CDR3 amino acids: CASSTSGVYNEQFF. CDR3 DNA sequence: TGTGCCAGCAGTACTAGCGGGGTATACAATGAGCAGTTCTTC.

The rearrangement links TRBV2 to TRBJ2-2; unclear D gene. This CDR3 contains 13 residues. The V end was cut by 5 bases, the J end by 4 bases, with 8 bases between. Germline loops: CDR1 SNHLY, CDR2 FYNNEI. CDR3 sequence: CASSPDFTGELFF. CDR3 nucleotide sequence: TGTGCCAGCAGTCCTGACTTCACCGGGGAGCTGTTTTTT.

The chain recombines TRBV28 with TRBJ1-5; D ambiguous. Trimming shortened V by 3 bases and J by 7 bases, and 7 bases separated the two germline ends. From germline, CDR1 is MDHEN and CDR2 SYDVKM. The CDR3 consists of 12 residues. CDR3 DNA: TGTGCCAGCAGTTTTCGGCGGCAGCCCCAGCATTTT. This encodes CASSFRRQPQHF.

The CDR3 sequence: CASSSRTGHSDYGYTF. CDR3 DNA: TGTGCCAGCAGCTCTCGGACAGGGCATTCGGACTATGGCTACACCTTC. The gene calls are TRBV11-2 and TRBJ1-2; 8 bases agree with TRBD1. Trimming cost V 4 bases and J 3 bases; bases outside gene matches: 10. Germline V lookup: CDR1 SGHAT, CDR2 FQNNGV. This CDR3 spans 16 amino acids.

The V gene is TRBV28, the J gene TRBJ1-5; the D is unclear. The CDR3 is 13 residues long. Germline CDR1 is MDHEN and CDR2 is SYDVKM. V was cut by 3 bases and J by 3 bases, with 6 bases left in between. CDR3: CASSFISNQPQHF. The CDR3 DNA sequence: TGTGCCAGCAGTTTTATTTCCAATCAGCCCCAGCATTTT. Supplemented by reference TRBV28 and TRBJ1-5, the full variable domain reads DVKVTQSSRYLVKRTGEKVFLECVQDMDHENMFWYRQDPGLGLRLIYFSYDVKMKEKGDIPEGYSVSREKKERFSLILESASTNQTSMYLCASSFISNQPQHFGDGTRLSIL.

The chain recombines TRBV6-5 with TRBJ1-5; D call uncertain. Germline loops: CDR1 MNHEY, CDR2 SVGAGI. CDR3 length: 13 amino acids. The V gene lost 6 bases and the J gene lost 7 bases, with 13 bases spanning the gap. CDR3 nucleotides: TGTGCCAGCAGACTTGCCCGGGGACAGCCCCAGCATTTT. It translates to CASRLARGQPQHF.

This CDR3 is CASSLKLAGGVEQFF. The CDR3 nucleotides read TGTGCCAGCAGCTTGAAACTAGCGGGAGGAGTTGAGCAGTTCTTC. The chain joins TRBV5-4 to TRBJ2-1, with 12 positions matching TRBD2. Germline V lookup: CDR1 SGHNT, CDR2 YYREEE (reference sequence). This CDR3 contains 15 residues. V shed 1 base and J 9 bases; nucleotides not matched to a gene: 5.

The table lists this clone with a count of one. This chain joins TRBV30 and TRBJ2-2; 7 bases match TRBD2. J lost 5 bases, V lost 0 bases, and 6 bases had no gene match. CDR1 is GTSNPN, CDR2 SVGIG, per germline (reference sequence). The CDR3 covers 15 residues. Here the CDR3 reads CAWSVNWGGTGELFF. The CDR3 DNA follows: TGTGCCTGGAGTGTAAATTGGGGGGGGACCGGGGAGCTGTTTTTT.

V gene TRBV6-6 combines with J gene TRBJ2-5, with 12 bases lining up with TRBD2. The germline V gene has CDR1 MNHNY and CDR2 SVGAGI (reference sequence). This CDR3 is built from 18 residues. V lost 5 bases and J lost 3; bases outside the gene matches: 13. The CDR3 DNA reads as TGTGCCAGCAGTCTTGAGACTAGCGGGAGACCACGGGAAGAGACCCAGTACTTC. This codes for CASSLETSGRPREETQYF.

This rearrangement joins TRBV25-1 to TRBJ1-2; D is uncertain. V was pared by 1 base and J by 4 bases, with 7 bases between. The CDR3 totals 13 residues. Germline V lookup: CDR1 MGHDK, CDR2 SYGVNS. CDR3 DNA: TGTGCCAGCAGTGAATCCGTCGTCTATGGCTACACCTTC. Protein product: CASSESVVYGYTF.

The chain employs TRBV27 and TRBJ1-1; no clear D. V was clipped by 6 bases and J by 4 bases, with 12 bases between them. Germline CDR1 and CDR2: MNHEY and SMNVEV (reference sequence). This CDR3 has 13 residues. The DNA for the CDR3 is TGTGCCAGCAGCCACCCCGGGATCACTGAAGCTTTCTTT. This gives the protein CASSHPGITEAFF.